The 2 T cell receptor beta chains below come from one sample, sequenced in a study of blood T cells in healthy people across ages. A second 7 to 11 cycle PCR used barcoded and J-beta primers. TCRdb itself ran the 5' RACE reads through MiXCR, one entry per CDR3 protein. Found here are roughly 900,000 distinct CDR3 sequences, around 49% of them singletons; the top ten hold around an eighth. Sequencing was done on a sample of blood. The origin of the receptors is a man younger than 40 in good health.

The chain has TRBV20-1 and TRBJ2-7; D is unclear. CDR1 is DFQATT, CDR2 SNEGSKA, per germline (reference sequence). This CDR3 region has 10 residues. This chain's CDR3 is CSTGTYEQYF. The DNA of the CDR3 is TGCAGCACCGGCACCTACGAGCAGTACTTC.

This clonotype was seen only a few times. J is TRBJ2-1 and V is TRBV6-4; 7 nucleotides agree with TRBD1. Germline values: CDR1 MRHNA, CDR2 SNTAGT. Trimming at V came to 4 bases and at J to 4 bases, leaving 13 bases not matched to a gene. The CDR3 runs to 17 residues. The chain's CDR3 is CASSGHDRAPIYNEQFF. CDR3 nucleotide sequence: TGTGCCAGCAGTGGCCACGACAGGGCCCCCATTTACAATGAGCAGTTCTTC.